This T cell receptor beta chain was found in a study of blood T cell repertoires in COVID-19. Study summary: Donors in the United States, Italy and Spain gave samples during acute or convalescent COVID-19. Nucleic acid was either cDNA or gDNA, and it came from T cells, B-cell-depleted T cells, or PBMCs.

Per the study methods: Estimation of nucleated cell counts relied on the amplification of reference gene primers. Data came from immunoSEQ multiplex PCR; TCRdb stores just in-frame clones and leaves some out. The DNA gave D and trimming, while V, J and clone size come from that table. The sample shows over 70,000 clones, more than 65% of them seen only once. The sequenced material came from peripheral blood. This TCR was recovered from a human donor in a cohort sampled during active COVID-19.

The chain's CDR3 is CASSIDWSSYEQYF. The CDR3 nucleotides are TGTGCCAGCAGTATTGACTGGAGCTCCTACGAGCAGTACTTC. The chain carries TRBV7-2 and TRBJ2-7; D is ambiguous. CDR1 is SGHTA and CDR2 is FQGNSA in the germline V gene. This CDR3 region has 14 residues. V dropped 6 bases and J dropped 0 bases, with 12 bases sitting between them. Looking up the rest from reference TRBV7-2 and TRBJ2-7 gives the full variable domain: GAGVSQSPSNKVTEKGKDVELRCDPISGHTALYWYRQSLGQGLEFLIYFQGNSAPDKSGLPSDRFSAERTGGSVSTLTIQRTQQEDSAVYLCASSIDWSSYEQYFGPGTRLTVT.